The rows below give T cell receptor beta chains drawn from one sample of a study of blood T cell repertoires in COVID-19. The table came from immunoSEQ multiplex PCR; TCRdb's copy has only in-frame clones and leaves some out. Found here are roughly 150,000 clones, about 83% of them singletons; the top ten hold 15% to 20%. The sequencing input was peripheral blood. These receptors were taken from a woman in her 70s who had recovered from COVID-19. Both conserved end residues are part of each CDR3. A D gene is named only where the DNA matches it firmly. Rows give clone size only sometimes, using once, few, many, or a class for an expanded clone.

CDR3 protein: CASSLSQGAYGYTF
CDR3 DNA: TGTGCCAGCAGCTTAAGCCAGGGCGCATATGGCTACACCTTC
D gene: -
J gene: TRBJ1-2
clone size: -
V gene: TRBV7-2

CDR3 protein: CASSLWDRGPYGYTF
CDR3 DNA: TGTGCCAGCAGCTTGTGGGACAGGGGGCCTTATGGCTACACCTTC
D gene: TRBD1
J gene: TRBJ1-2
clone size: -
V gene: TRBV5-5

CDR3 protein: CASSLAGASFEGYTF
CDR3 DNA: TGTGCCAGCAGCTTAGCGGGGGCCAGTTTTGAGGGCTACACCTTC
D gene: -
J gene: TRBJ1-2
clone size: -
V gene: TRBV7-2

CDR3 protein: CASSPRTSGAYEQYF
CDR3 DNA: TGTGCCAGCAGCCCCCGGACTAGCGGAGCCTACGAGCAGTACTTC
D gene: TRBD2
J gene: TRBJ2-7
clone size: -
V gene: TRBV6-5

CDR3 protein: CASSAGGGTPF
CDR3 DNA: TGTGCCAGCAGTGCGGGGGGGGGTACACCATTT
D gene: TRBD2
J gene: TRBJ2-3
clone size: -
V gene: TRBV2

CDR3 protein: CASSPGRDGYTF
CDR3 DNA: TGTGCCAGCTCACCAGGGCGGGATGGCTACACCTTC
D gene: -
J gene: TRBJ1-2
clone size: -
V gene: TRBV18

CDR3 protein: CASSYRGPGQPQHF
CDR3 DNA: TGTGCCAGCAGTTACAGGGGGCCCGGCCAGCCCCAGCATTTT
D gene: TRBD1
J gene: TRBJ1-5
clone size: -
V gene: TRBV27

CDR3 protein: CASSDVTAGETQYF
CDR3 DNA: TGTGCCAGCAGCGACGTTACAGCAGGGGAGACCCAGTACTTC
D gene: -
J gene: TRBJ2-5
clone size: -
V gene: TRBV5-4

CDR3 protein: CASRPRTGEGQPQHF
CDR3 DNA: TGTGCCAGTAGACCCCGGACAGGGGAGGGGCAGCCCCAGCATTTT
D gene: TRBD1
J gene: TRBJ1-5
clone size: -
V gene: TRBV19

CDR3 protein: CASRLRQGANTEAFF
CDR3 DNA: TGTGCCAGCAGACTACGACAGGGGGCGAACACTGAAGCTTTCTTT
D gene: TRBD1
J gene: TRBJ1-1
clone size: -
V gene: TRBV2

CDR3 protein: CASSLADRGYEQYF
CDR3 DNA: TGCGCCAGCAGCTTGGCGGACAGGGGGTACGAGCAGTACTTC
D gene: TRBD1
J gene: TRBJ2-7
clone size: few
V gene: TRBV5-1

CDR3 protein: CASAGDSNQPQHF
CDR3 DNA: TGTGCCAGCGCAGGGGATAGCAATCAGCCCCAGCATTTT
D gene: -
J gene: TRBJ1-5
clone size: -
V gene: TRBV2

CDR3 protein: CAISGLGTADTQYF
CDR3 DNA: TGTGCCATCAGTGGTCTGGGTACAGCAGATACGCAGTATTTT
D gene: -
J gene: TRBJ2-3
clone size: -
V gene: TRBV10-3

CDR3 protein: CASQIQATTDTQYF
CDR3 DNA: TGTGCCAGCCAGATACAGGCCACCACAGATACGCAGTATTTT
D gene: -
J gene: TRBJ2-3
clone size: -
V gene: TRBV28

CDR3 protein: CASSQDRAYGYTF
CDR3 DNA: TGCGCCAGCAGCCAGGACAGGGCGTATGGCTACACCTTC
D gene: TRBD1
J gene: TRBJ1-2
clone size: -
V gene: TRBV5-1

CDR3 protein: CASSYHALAGVEQFF
CDR3 DNA: TGCGCCAGCAGCTACCACGCATTAGCGGGAGTGGAGCAGTTCTTC
D gene: TRBD2
J gene: TRBJ2-1
clone size: once
V gene: TRBV5-1